One sample yielded the 12 T cell receptor beta chains listed below, sequenced in a study of regulatory T cells in long-lasting Graves disease. Time point meaning: persistent/refractory GD, antithyroid drugs over 5 years with positive TRAb. With RNA extracted from PBMCs as input, the TCR library was made. CDR3 regions were amplified by Arm-PCR using iRepertoire HTBI primers to build TCR beta libraries. TCRdb reprocessed the multiplex PCR reads with MiXCR, giving one entry per CDR3 protein. The table lists about 400,000 distinct CDR3 sequences, around 21% of them singletons, with less than 25% in the top ten. The sequenced sample was peripheral blood mononuclear cells (PBMCs), obtained when the disease was refractory, from a patient treated with antithyroid drugs. The origin of the receptors is a female donor with Graves disease.

The chain links TRBV2 to TRBJ1-2; D is unresolved. Deletions cut 0 bases from V and 5 bases from J, with 10 bases between. Germline CDR1 and CDR2: SNHLY and FYNNEI. The CDR3 has 14 residues. CDR3 DNA: TGTGCCAGCAGTGAAGCGCTTCGGGGATATGGCTACACCTTC. Translation gives CASSEALRGYGYTF.

With respect to this clonotype: A much more abundant neighbour one base away suggests this may be a read error. The gene calls are TRBV11-2 and TRBJ2-2, with D uncertain. The V gene lost 4 bases and the J gene lost 7 bases, with 13 bases spanning the gap. In germline, CDR1 is SGHAT, CDR2 FQNNGV. The CDR3 has 14 residues. As DNA, the CDR3 is TGTGCCAGCAGCTCCCGGTGGGGTAGCGGGGAGCTGTTTTTT. This translates into CASSSRWGSGELFF.

This clonotype was counted ten times or more. J is TRBJ2-7 and V is TRBV7-2; maybe TRBD2 (5 bases). The CDR3 length is 16 residues. Trimming took off 6 bases at V and 2 bases at J, with 20 bases between the two ends. CDR1 and CDR2 from the germline V gene are SGHTA and FQGNSA. The CDR3 region is CASSFSPSSGAYEQYF. The CDR3 DNA reads as TGTGCCAGCAGTTTCAGTCCATCGAGCGGCGCCTACGAGCAGTACTTC.

The CDR3 nucleotides read TGTGCCTGGAGGGGGGGATCTGGAAACACCATATATTTT. Encoded protein: CAWRGGSGNTIYF. This chain uses TRBV30 with TRBJ1-3; D is perhaps TRBD1 (5 bases). This CDR3 is 13 amino acids long. Trimming cost V 3 bases and J 1 base, with 7 bases left between them. Per the germline V gene, CDR1 is GTSNPN and CDR2 is SVGIG (reference sequence). Combining the CDR3 with reference TRBV30 and TRBJ1-3 gives the whole variable domain SQTIHQWPATLVQPVGSPLSLECTVEGTSNPNLYWYRQAAGRGLQLLFYSVGIGQISSEVPQNLSASRPQDRQFILSSKKLLLSDSGFYLCAWRGGSGNTIYFGEGSWLTVV.

The rearrangement uses TRBV29-1 and TRBJ1-2; D gene unclear. Germline CDR1 reads SQVTM; CDR2 reads ANQGSEA. The CDR3 is made up of 13 amino acids. The ends were cut back, 5 bases at V and 3 bases at J, with 13 bases in the middle. The CDR3 nucleotides are TGCAGCGTTTATTTGCCCCCTGACTATGGCTACACCTTC. Amino acid sequence: CSVYLPPDYGYTF.

This clonotype has more than one count but fewer than ten. The chain links TRBV12-3 or TRBV12-4 to TRBJ2-7; D possibly corresponds to TRBD1 (6 bases). This CDR3 has 15 amino acids. Trimming removed 6 bases at V and 3 bases at J, with 18 bases between. The DNA of the CDR3 is TGTGCCAGCAGCGACCATGGGGGCAGGGACTACGAGCAGTACTTC. Amino acid sequence: CASSDHGGRDYEQYF.

The chain is built from TRBV27 and TRBJ2-5; D possibly uses TRBD1 or TRBD2 (5 bases each). Looked up from germline, CDR1 is MNHEY and CDR2 is SMNVEV (reference sequence). Trimming took 5 bases from V and 1 from J, leaving 14 bases between them. The CDR3 consists of 15 residues. CDR3 amino acids: CASSPFGGIQETQYF. The DNA of the CDR3 is TGTGCCAGCAGTCCCTTTGGGGGTATCCAAGAGACCCAGTACTTC.

J is TRBJ1-5 and V is TRBV6-1; D remains unclear. From germline, CDR1 is MNHNS and CDR2 SASEGT. V dropped 6 bases and J dropped 6 bases, with 12 bases sitting between them. The CDR3 runs to 13 residues. CDR3: CASSEKSAQPQHF. CDR3 nucleotide sequence: TGTGCCAGCAGCGAAAAAAGCGCTCAGCCCCAGCATTTT.

The V and J genes are TRBV28 and TRBJ2-1; the D is unclear. The CDR3 is made up of 15 amino acids. Germline V CDR1 and CDR2: MDHEN, SYDVKM. Trimming pared 5 bases from V and 4 bases from J, leaving 15 bases between. The CDR3 spells CASSPPTPGYNEQFF. In nucleotides, the CDR3 is TGTGCCAGCAGTCCGCCCACACCGGGTTACAATGAGCAGTTCTTC. The whole variable domain, filled in from reference TRBV28 and TRBJ2-1, reads DVKVTQSSRYLVKRTGEKVFLECVQDMDHENMFWYRQDPGLGLRLIYFSYDVKMKEKGDIPEGYSVSREKKERFSLILESASTNQTSMYLCASSPPTPGYNEQFFGPGTRLTVL.

The rearrangement uses TRBV30 and TRBJ2-2, with D perhaps assigned TRBD1 or TRBD2 (5 bases each). The V end lost 2 bases, the J end lost 5 bases, and 15 bases lay between the germline ends. The CDR3 sequence is 15 residues long. CDR1 is GTSNPN, CDR2 SVGIG, per germline (reference sequence). Written as DNA, the CDR3 is TGTGCCTGGAGTTACATAGCCAGGGAGACCGGGGAGCTGTTTTTT. Amino acid sequence: CAWSYIARETGELFF.

This clonotype showed up just a few times. This chain uses TRBV13 with TRBJ2-7; the D call may be TRBD1 or TRBD2 (5 bases each). This CDR3 contains 17 residues. CDR1 and CDR2 from the germline V gene are PRHDT and FYEKMQ (reference sequence). The V and J ends lost 2 bases and 0 bases respectively, with 17 bases between them. The CDR3 region is CASSLSGQGLYSYEQYF. The CDR3 coding sequence is TGTGCCAGCAGCTTATCGGGGCAGGGCCTATACTCCTACGAGCAGTACTTC.

This clonotype has a single count. It may be a read error: a sequence one base away is much more abundant. The chain couples TRBV6-2 or TRBV6-3 to TRBJ1-1; D is ambiguous. Germline V CDR1 and CDR2: MNHEY, SVGEGT. Trimming cost V 6 bases and J 3 bases, with 11 bases left between them. This CDR3 region has 13 residues. The CDR3 nucleotides are TGTGCCAGCAGCCCCCAGGATTACACTGAAGCTTTCTTT. Protein sequence: CASSPQDYTEAFF.